A single TCR beta chain is shown here with its context. The antigen is undetermined. This sample was taken from a study of T cell responses to AZD1222 COVID-19 vaccine. The V and J ends lost 0 bases and 0 bases respectively, with 9 bases between them. CDR1 and CDR2 (germline): SGHRS, YFSETQ. This CDR3 comprises 15 residues. Whole-study results and caveats: Unmutated regions of variants are reportedly targeted by nearly half of spike-specific TCRs. The span of vaccine-associated CD4 TCRs extended across spike, with dominance at 160-218 and 743-854. Increases in Spike-specific TCR breadth and depth were seen after two AZD1222 doses.

Produced via immunoSEQ multiplex PCR; TCRdb's table is partial and in-frame only. The table records roughly 120,000 clones, over 80% of them present only once. The chain uses TRBV5-1 and TRBJ1-1, with no clear D. This sample comprised peripheral blood, obtained on day 0 of AZD1222 vaccination. This receptor was identified in an adult in good health. CDR3 amino acids: CASSLAGRLNTEAFF. The CDR3 region has the DNA TGCGCCAGCAGCTTGGCGGGCCGGTTGAACACTGAAGCTTTCTTT.